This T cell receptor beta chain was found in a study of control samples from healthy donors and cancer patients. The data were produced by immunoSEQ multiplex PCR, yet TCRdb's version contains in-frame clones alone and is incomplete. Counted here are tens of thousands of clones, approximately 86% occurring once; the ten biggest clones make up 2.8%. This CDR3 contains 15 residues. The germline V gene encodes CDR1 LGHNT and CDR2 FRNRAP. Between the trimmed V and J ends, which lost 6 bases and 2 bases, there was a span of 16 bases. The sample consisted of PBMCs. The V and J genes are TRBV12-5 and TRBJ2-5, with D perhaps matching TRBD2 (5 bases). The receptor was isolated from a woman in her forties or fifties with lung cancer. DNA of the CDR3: TGTGCTAGTGGATTACCGGTCGGCGGGCAAGAGACCCAGTACTTC. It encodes CASGLPVGGQETQYF.